The sequence of this T cell receptor (beta chain) was determined in a study of T cell clonotyping in hematopoietic cell transplantation (dated by TCRdb to the early 2020s). Concerning the study at large: Recipient samples taken before transplant were obtained following cytoreduction. A total of some 140 blood samples were gathered in the study from under 40 consecutive transplant recipients along with their related donors. Patient recruitment ran from 2015 to January 2017, and follow-up continued until late 2020 or death. Overall study results and their limits: Recipient repertoires showed only a small fraction of overlap with donor repertoires, and over 95% appeared de novo at the given depth. Inverse Simpson Index values from donors and from recipients before transplant predicted broader TCR repertoire diversity after transplant. After transplant, TCR diversity in recipients dropped, and pathologically expanded clonotypes climbed progressively between day 30 and day 180. Sample size was limited, and cells were not sorted, so CD4 and CD8 repertoire contributions could not be separated.

V lost 8 bases and J lost 0 bases; the stretch between them is 21 bases long. The CDR3 spans 17 residues, from the cysteine through the phenylalanine. The entry retains the CDR3 DNA only, 51 bases that are in frame from base 1. Sequences SGDLS (CDR1) and YYNGEE (CDR2) are obtained from the germline V gene. In light of the paper, this sample's time point label describes: recipient sample about 28 days before transplant, after cytoreduction. Recipient blood was collected about 28 days before transplant and at days 30, 100 and 180 after transplant. Using Nuclei Lysis Solution, genomic DNA was extracted from unfractionated peripheral blood mononuclear cells that were either fresh or cryopreserved. As to this clone: Its binding antigen is unknown. There are no base qualities to consult, and no much larger clone falls within one base.

The immunoSEQ assay, a bias-controlled multiplex PCR using V- and J-specific primers, was used to amplify TCR beta CDR3 regions from genomic DNA. A proprietary barcode and Illumina adapter sequences were added to the CDR3 amplicons in a second PCR step. An Illumina MiSeq instrument was used to sequence the CDR3 libraries. The original pipeline was this. Export and quality control were handled in immunoSEQ Analyzer 3.0, while downstream analyses relied on R Bioconductor and Immunarch. Only productive rearrangements within the normalized downsampled data set were used in the calculation of repertoire metrics. In the normalized cohort, clonotypes with more than 5 templates were defined as pathologically expanded. The Inverse Simpson Index served as the measure of repertoire diversity. CMV-specificity analyses were carried out on the non-normalized data set to capture all clonotypes. Held by TCRdb, this immuneACCESS table contains in-frame sequences only and omits some clones. Under half of the omission traces to an unresolved V gene where checked; the cause of the rest is unknown. The V and J calls and clone size are taken from that table; D and trimming were inferred from the DNA. Within this sample are 65,000 to 80,000 clones, with 90% to 96% of them counted one time only. The top ten constitute roughly 1.5% of the sample.

The material sequenced was peripheral blood mononuclear cells, taken before stem cell transplant. The rearranged segments are TRBV9 and TRBJ2-1; the D element could tentatively be TRBD1 or TRBD2, as 5 bases agree for each. This receptor was identified in a woman in her 50s with acute myeloid leukemia. Some clones in this sample may be carry-over from other donors' samples. The sequence in DNA is TGTGCCAGTAGCACCCTGGGACGGTTGAGCTCCTACAATGAGCAGTTCTTC. This translates into CASSTLGRLSSYNEQFF.